What follows is one T cell receptor beta chain and its context. Flow cytometry had shown expanded CD8+CD57+ cells in the patients chosen for sequencing. Patients had undergone no therapy by the time their blood was sampled. The CDR3 spans 16 residues. Germline CDR1 SGHRS, CDR2 YFSETQ. V was trimmed by 3 bases and J by 4 bases, leaving 19 bases between them. Genomic DNA acted as the template from which TCR beta VDJ combination and CDR3 sequence profiling were carried out. Each CDR3 protein is one row after TCRdb ran MiXCR on the reads. Of about 180,000 distinct CDR3 sequences in the sample, around 60% were seen once. This sample stems from a study of CD8+CD57+ T cells in acquired aplastic anemia.

Sequenced input: sorted CD4+, CD8+, or CD8+CD57+ T cells (not recorded which) from PBMCs. The TCR sequence derives from a human donor with aplastic anemia. The chain recombines TRBV5-1 with TRBJ1-2, with a possible D match to TRBD1 (5 bases). The CDR3 DNA follows: TGCGCCAGCAGCTCCACCTCGGCAGGGATCGGCTATGGCTACACCTTC. Protein sequence: CASSSTSAGIGYGYTF.